The 2 T cell receptor beta chains below were found in one sample sequenced in a study of CD4 T cells in relation to SARS-CoV-2 and coronaviruses (dated by TCRdb to the early 2020s). CD4+ T cells from unexposed donors were collected before the COVID-19 pandemic (2011-2018). Libraries were constructed by the immunoSEQ multiplex PCR assay. What TCRdb holds here is the immuneACCESS table cut down to in-frame rearrangements. Part of the clones is not present; checked against another copy, under half of the missing clones reflect an unresolved V gene, and the others are unexplained. The sample table holds approximately 70,000 clones, of which more than 85% were seen once. The ten largest clones capture 0.2% to 0.25% of the sample. The sequenced sample was naive CD4+ T cells from PBMCs. According to the study, the label for this sample's cell subset or site signals: naive CD4+ T cells isolated by negative enrichment. Receptors were obtained from a human donor in good health.

The V gene is TRBV13, the J gene TRBJ1-1; D call uncertain. CDR1 PRHDT and CDR2 FYEKMQ come from the germline V gene (reference sequence). This CDR3 region has 17 residues. Between the trimmed V and J ends, which lost 0 bases and 4 bases, there was a span of 18 bases. As DNA, the CDR3 is TGTGCCAGCAGCTTAGGCCTCTTTGAAAGGGTGGGCACTGAAGCTTTCTTT. Translated, it gives CASSLGLFERVGTEAFF.

This clone was recorded only once. The chain uses TRBV6-1 and TRBJ1-5, with a weak D call TRBD1 (6 bases). Germline CDR1 MNHNS, CDR2 SASEGT. The V and J ends lost 3 bases and 11 bases respectively, with 23 bases between them. The CDR3 spans 16 residues. CDR3 protein: CASSDNPGTPYGAQHF. As DNA, the CDR3 is TGTGCCAGCAGTGACAACCCCGGGACACCCTATGGAGCCCAGCATTTT.